This T cell receptor beta chain was profiled in a study of blood T cell repertoires in COVID-19. On the study more broadly: COVID-19 samples collected from the United States, Italy and Spain covered acute and convalescent phases. T cells, B-cell-depleted T cells, or PBMCs provided the cDNA or gDNA that served as material.

Original analysis: Amplification of reference gene primers was used by the study to estimate nucleated cell counts. Sequenced by immunoSEQ multiplex PCR; TCRdb stores in-frame clones only, minus some. Clonal size and the V and J genes are those of that table, whereas D and trimming came from the DNA. The profile covers about 240,000 clones, with more than 75% appearing a single time and roughly an eighth taken by the ten largest. V was pared by 5 bases and J by 2 bases, with 10 bases between. The V gene's germline CDR1 is LNHDA and CDR2 SQIVND (reference sequence). The CDR3 covers 14 residues. This chain links TRBV19 with TRBJ2-1, with D possibly being TRBD2 (6 bases). The sequencing sample was made of peripheral blood. The receptor comes from an older man with acute or convalescent COVID-19. The CDR3 DNA follows: TGTGCCAGTAGTCGGGGGAGTACCTACAATGAGCAGTTCTTC. The encoded protein is CASSRGSTYNEQFF.